This TCR beta chain emerged from a study of post-analysis software for immune sequencing data. Study-level information: Patients with relapsing-remitting, secondary progressive and progressive-relapsing multiple sclerosis courses were all represented.

Overall study results and limits: Batch-matched samples strongly co-clustered by F measure. Controls significantly exceeded multiple sclerosis patients in normalized Chao1 diversity. Four or five TRBV segments occurring more often in patients than controls included TRBV5-6, TRBV5-1 and TRBV20-1.

Unique molecular identifiers featured in each of the TCR beta cDNA libraries. Between about 1 and 10 million T cells gave rise to roughly 0.5 million cDNA molecules. TCRdb re-analysed the PCR reads in MiXCR, keeping a single row per CDR3 protein. The profile shows some 370,000 distinct CDR3 sequences, roughly 38% of them singletons. Turning to this clonotype: Antigen: not known.

CDR3 length equals 14 residues. Germline CDR1 is MNHEY and CDR2 is SVGEGT. The V and J ends lost 6 bases and 3 bases respectively, with 15 bases between them. Sequenced material: blood. V gene TRBV6-2 or TRBV6-3 combines with J gene TRBJ2-7; D ambiguous. The source is a girl aged 10-17 years with multiple sclerosis. The CDR3 loop is CASSFPGRLYEQYF. As DNA, the CDR3 is TGTGCCAGCAGCTTCCCCGGACGGCTCTACGAGCAGTACTTC.